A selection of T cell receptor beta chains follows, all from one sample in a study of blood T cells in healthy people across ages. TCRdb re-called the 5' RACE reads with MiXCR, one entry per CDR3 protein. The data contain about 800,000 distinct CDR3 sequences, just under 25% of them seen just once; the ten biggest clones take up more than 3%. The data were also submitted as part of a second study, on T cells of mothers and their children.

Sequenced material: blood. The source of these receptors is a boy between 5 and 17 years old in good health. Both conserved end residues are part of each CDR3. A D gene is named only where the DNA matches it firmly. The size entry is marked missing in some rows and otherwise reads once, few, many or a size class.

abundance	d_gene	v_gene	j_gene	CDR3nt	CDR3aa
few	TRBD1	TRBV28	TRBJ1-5	TGTGCCAGCAGCACAGGGGGACCTCAGCCCCAGCATTTT	CASSTGGPQPQHF
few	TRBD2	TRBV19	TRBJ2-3	TGTGCCAGTACCTCCCTTGGAGGCGGGGGGACAGATACGCAGTATTTT	CASTSLGGGGTDTQYF
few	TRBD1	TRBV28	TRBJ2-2	TGTGCCAGCAGTTCCCAGGGGGCAGGCACCGGGGAGCTGTTTTTT	CASSSQGAGTGELFF
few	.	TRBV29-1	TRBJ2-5	TGCAGCGGATCGGGAGCGCAAGAGACCCAGTACTTC	CSGSGAQETQYF
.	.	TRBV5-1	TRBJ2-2	TGCGCCAGCAGCTTCAACCGGGCAACCGGGGAGCTGTTTTTT	CASSFNRATGELFF
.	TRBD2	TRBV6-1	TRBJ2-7	TGTGCCAGCAGTGAATCCCTAGCGGGAATCTACGAGCAGTACTTC	CASSESLAGIYEQYF
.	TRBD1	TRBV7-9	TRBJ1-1	TGTGCCAGCAACTACAGGGGCCCTGAAGCTTTCTTT	CASNYRGPEAFF
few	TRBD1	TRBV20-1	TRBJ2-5	TGCAGTGTGGGGACCGGACAGGGTGCCGAGACCCAGTACTTC	CSVGTGQGAETQYF
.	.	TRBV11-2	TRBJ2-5	TGTGCCAGCAGCTTTGTGTACAGAGAAGAGACCCAGTACTTC	CASSFVYREETQYF
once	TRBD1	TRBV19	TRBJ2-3	TGTGCCAGTATCGGACAGGACGCCACAGATACGCAGTATTTT	CASIGQDATDTQYF
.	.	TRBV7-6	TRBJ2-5	TGTGCCAGCAGCTTTCAGCCCCAGAACCTAGGGGAGACCCAGTACTTC	CASSFQPQNLGETQYF
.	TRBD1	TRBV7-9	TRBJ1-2	TGTGCCAGCAGCACTTATCAGGGACAGAACTATGGCTACACCTTC	CASSTYQGQNYGYTF
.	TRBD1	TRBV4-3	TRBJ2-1	TGCGCCAGCAGCCAAGTTTACAGGGGATTAGACCGCGACAATGAGCAGTTCTTC	CASSQVYRGLDRDNEQFF
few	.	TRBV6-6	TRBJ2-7	TGTGCCAGCAGTCCTAACAGGGCCGCCGAGCAGTACTTC	CASSPNRAAEQYF
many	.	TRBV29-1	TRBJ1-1	TGCAGCGTTCGGGGACCACAGAACACTGAAGCTTTCTTT	CSVRGPQNTEAFF
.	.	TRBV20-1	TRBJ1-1	TGCAGTGCTAGAGAGGGGCAGGGGTACCACCCAGGGGCTTTCTTT	CSAREGQGYHPGAFF
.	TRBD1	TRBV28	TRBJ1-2	TGTGCCAGCAGTTTCCGGGACAGGGGACTTCTGTATGGCTACACCTTC	CASSFRDRGLLYGYTF
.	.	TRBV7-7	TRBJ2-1	TGTGCTAGCAGCCCCTGGCGGGTCACGGACAATGAGCAGTTCTTC	CASSPWRVTDNEQFF
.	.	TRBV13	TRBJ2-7	TGTGCCAGCAGCCTCACCGGGAGCCCATACTACGGGCAGTACTTC	CASSLTGSPYYGQYF
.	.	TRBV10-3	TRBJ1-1	TGTGCCACCACAGGGTCGGGGAACACTGAAGCTTTCTTT	CATTGSGNTEAFF
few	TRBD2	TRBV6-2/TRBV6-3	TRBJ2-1	TGTGCCAGCAGCTATGGACTAGCGGGTCAGCTTGGGGAGTTCTTC	CASSYGLAGQLGEFF
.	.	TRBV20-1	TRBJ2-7	TGCAGTGCTAGAGGAGATTTACTCTCCTACGAGCAGTACTTC	CSARGDLLSYEQYF
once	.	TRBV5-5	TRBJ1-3	TGTGCCAGCAGCTTGGGCGCCACTGGAAACACCATATATTTT	CASSLGATGNTIYF
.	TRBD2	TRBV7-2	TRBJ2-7	TGTGCCAGCAGCTTAGTTGGGTTTCTAGCGGGAGACGAGCAGTACTTC	CASSLVGFLAGDEQYF
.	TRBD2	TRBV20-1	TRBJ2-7	TGCAGTGCCCCGGCCCCCTCTAGCGGGGACTACGAGCAGTACTTC	CSAPAPSSGDYEQYF
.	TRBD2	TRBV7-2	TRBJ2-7	TGTGCCAGCAGCTACGGGGCTAGCGGGGGCTACGAGCAGTACTTC	CASSYGASGGYEQYF
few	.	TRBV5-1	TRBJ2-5	TGCGCCAGCAGCTTGGAGGCAGGGAAGTCGGGGCAGTACTTC	CASSLEAGKSGQYF
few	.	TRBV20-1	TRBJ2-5	TGCAGTGCCACTCGGGGGATCCAAGAGACCCAGTACTTC	CSATRGIQETQYF
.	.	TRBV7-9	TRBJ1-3	TGTGCCAGCAGCTTTCATGGCTCTGGAAACACCATATATTTT	CASSFHGSGNTIYF
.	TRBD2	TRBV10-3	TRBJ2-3	TGTGCCATCAGGAGGACTAGCGGGGGGGCTGGTGATACGCAGTATTTT	CAIRRTSGGAGDTQYF
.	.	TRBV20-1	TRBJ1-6	TGCAGTGCTAGAGATGGCGGTAAATGGGACTCACCCCTCCGCTTT	CSARDGGKWDSPLRF
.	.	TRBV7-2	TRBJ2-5	TGTGCCAGCAGCCCGGAGGCCGAGACCCAGTACTTC	CASSPEAETQYF
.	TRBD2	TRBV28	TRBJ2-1	TGTGCCAGCAGTTTGCATAGCGGGAGGGCCTTAAATGAGCAGTTCTTC	CASSLHSGRALNEQFF
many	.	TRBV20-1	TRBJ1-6	TGCAGTGCTGGATATAATTCACCCCTCCACTTT	CSAGYNSPLHF
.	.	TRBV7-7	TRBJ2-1	TGTGCTAGCAGCCAAGACAGGTCTCATGAGCAGTTCTTC	CASSQDRSHEQFF
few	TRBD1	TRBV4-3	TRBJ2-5	TGCGCCAGCAGCCAACACCTGGGGGGACAGGGTAGGGATCGAGAGACCCAGTACTTC	CASSQHLGGQGRDRETQYF
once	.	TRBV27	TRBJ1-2	TGTGCCAGCGGTCGCGGGGATCACTATGGCTACACCTTC	CASGRGDHYGYTF
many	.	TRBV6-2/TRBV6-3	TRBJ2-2	TGTGCCAGCAGTTTAAGTCTGAACACCGGGGAGCTGTTTTTT	CASSLSLNTGELFF
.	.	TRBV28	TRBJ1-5	TGTGCCAGCAGCCCTGACTCAAACTTGCCCCAGCATTTT	CASSPDSNLPQHF
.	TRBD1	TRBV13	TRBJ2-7	TGTGCCAGCAGCCGAAGATTGGGGACAGGCCCATCCTACGAGCAGTACTTC	CASSRRLGTGPSYEQYF
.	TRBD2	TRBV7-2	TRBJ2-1	TGTGCCAGCAGTCCACCACCGCCGGGAGGACAATACCAACTCTCCTACAATGAGCAGTTCTTC	CASSPPPPGGQYQLSYNEQFF
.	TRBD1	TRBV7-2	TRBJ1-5	TGTGCCAGCAGCCAGACAGGGACGAACAATCAGCCCCAGCATTTT	CASSQTGTNNQPQHF
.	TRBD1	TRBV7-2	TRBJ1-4	TGTGCCAGCAGCTCCACCGGGACAGGGGGCGGTAGGGAAAAACTGTTTTTT	CASSSTGTGGGREKLFF
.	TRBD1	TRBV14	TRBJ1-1	TGTGCCAGCAGCTATAGGACAGGGTCGGTGAACACTGAAGCTTTCTTT	CASSYRTGSVNTEAFF